The rows below give T cell receptor beta chains drawn from one sample of a study of cytomegalovirus exposure and HLA in healthy donors. TCRdb's table, derived via immunoSEQ multiplex PCR, lists solely in-frame clones and lacks some. The sample includes some 130,000 clones, approximately 94% of them seen just once. Sequenced sample: PBMCs. The receptors derive from a man aged 18 to 29 in good health and CMV-seropositive. Both conserved end residues are part of each CDR3. The order of the fields is D gene, V gene, J gene, clone size, CDR3 protein, CDR3 DNA. A D gene is named only where the DNA matches it firmly. Where a row states a size, it is once, few, many or the class of an expanded clone; other rows omit it.

d_gene: .; v_gene: TRBV27; j_gene: TRBJ1-1; abundance: .; CDR3aa: CASSAPGVRRTEAFF; CDR3nt: TGTGCCAGCAGTGCGCCCGGGGTCCGGAGGACTGAAGCTTTCTTT
d_gene: .; v_gene: TRBV30; j_gene: TRBJ1-6; abundance: once; CDR3aa: CAWSVAQGTGGSPLHF; CDR3nt: TGTGCCTGGAGTGTCGCTCAGGGGACGGGTGGATCACCCCTCCACTTT
d_gene: TRBD2; v_gene: TRBV27; j_gene: TRBJ2-3; abundance: .; CDR3aa: CASSASLAGGGDTQYF; CDR3nt: TGTGCCAGCAGTGCCTCACTAGCGGGAGGGGGAGATACGCAGTATTTT
d_gene: .; v_gene: TRBV27; j_gene: TRBJ2-7; abundance: .; CDR3aa: CASGPGVGYEQYF; CDR3nt: TGTGCCAGCGGCCCGGGGGTGGGTTACGAGCAGTACTTC
d_gene: .; v_gene: TRBV7-2; j_gene: TRBJ2-3; abundance: .; CDR3aa: CASSETVGTDTQYF; CDR3nt: TGTGCCAGCAGCGAAACGGTCGGGACAGATACGCAGTATTTT
d_gene: .; v_gene: TRBV28; j_gene: TRBJ2-7; abundance: .; CDR3aa: CASSLTGRDEQYF; CDR3nt: TGTGCCAGCAGCTTAACAGGGCGCGACGAGCAGTACTTC
d_gene: TRBD1; v_gene: TRBV6-1; j_gene: TRBJ1-4; abundance: .; CDR3aa: CASSDRDRGWEKLFF; CDR3nt: TGTGCCAGCAGTGATAGGGACAGGGGTTGGGAAAAACTGTTTTTT
d_gene: TRBD1; v_gene: TRBV7-9; j_gene: TRBJ1-4; abundance: .; CDR3aa: CASSFSTGQGEKLFF; CDR3nt: TGTGCCAGCAGCTTCTCGACAGGGCAGGGTGAAAAACTGTTTTTT
d_gene: .; v_gene: TRBV5-6; j_gene: TRBJ1-2; abundance: once; CDR3aa: CASSPDRGASNYGYTF; CDR3nt: TGTGCCAGCAGCCCGGATCGTGGAGCTTCTAACTATGGCTACACCTTC
d_gene: TRBD1; v_gene: TRBV27; j_gene: TRBJ1-2; abundance: .; CDR3aa: CASRSGQGAFRDGYTF; CDR3nt: TGTGCCAGTCGGTCGGGACAGGGGGCTTTTCGGGATGGCTACACCTTC
d_gene: .; v_gene: TRBV5-1; j_gene: TRBJ1-1; abundance: .; CDR3aa: CASHDAGVVGNTEAFF; CDR3nt: TGCGCCAGCCACGACGCAGGGGTGGTTGGGAACACTGAAGCTTTCTTT
d_gene: .; v_gene: TRBV2; j_gene: TRBJ1-2; abundance: .; CDR3aa: CASSERPQGGGYTF; CDR3nt: TGTGCCAGCAGTGAACGGCCGCAGGGAGGGGGCTACACCTTC
d_gene: TRBD2; v_gene: TRBV7-2; j_gene: TRBJ2-2; abundance: .; CDR3aa: CASSFASGSNHGELFF; CDR3nt: TGTGCCAGCAGCTTTGCTAGCGGGAGCAATCACGGGGAGCTGTTTTTT
d_gene: TRBD1; v_gene: TRBV19; j_gene: TRBJ1-5; abundance: .; CDR3aa: CASSIDRTGVNQPQHF; CDR3nt: TGTGCCAGTAGTATAGATCGGACAGGGGTAAATCAGCCCCAGCATTTT
d_gene: TRBD1; v_gene: TRBV6-1; j_gene: TRBJ2-7; abundance: .; CDR3aa: CASSEYVTGTYEQYF; CDR3nt: TGTGCCAGCAGTGAATACGTGACAGGGACCTACGAGCAGTACTTC
d_gene: .; v_gene: TRBV9; j_gene: TRBJ2-7; abundance: once; CDR3aa: CASSVDGYGDEQYF; CDR3nt: TGTGCCAGCAGCGTCGACGGGTACGGGGACGAGCAGTACTTC
d_gene: .; v_gene: TRBV4-1; j_gene: TRBJ1-4; abundance: .; CDR3aa: CASSQVEGLIEKLFF; CDR3nt: TGCGCCAGCAGCCAAGTGGAGGGACTGATTGAAAAACTGTTTTTT
d_gene: .; v_gene: TRBV4-1; j_gene: TRBJ2-3; abundance: .; CDR3aa: CASSQEGGVSTDTQYF; CDR3nt: TGCGCCAGCAGCCAAGAGGGAGGTGTGAGCACAGATACGCAGTATTTT
d_gene: TRBD1; v_gene: TRBV11-2; j_gene: TRBJ2-3; abundance: .; CDR3aa: CASSLVTGEADTQYF; CDR3nt: TGTGCCAGCAGCTTAGTGACAGGGGAGGCAGATACGCAGTATTTT
d_gene: TRBD1; v_gene: TRBV6-1; j_gene: TRBJ1-5; abundance: .; CDR3aa: CASRGDRAQPQHF; CDR3nt: TGTGCCAGCAGGGGAGACAGGGCTCAGCCCCAGCATTTT
d_gene: TRBD1; v_gene: TRBV10-3; j_gene: TRBJ2-7; abundance: .; CDR3aa: CAISESPTTGPQGEQYF; CDR3nt: TGTGCCATCAGTGAGTCCCCGACGACAGGGCCTCAGGGGGAGCAGTACTTC
d_gene: TRBD2; v_gene: TRBV2; j_gene: TRBJ2-1; abundance: .; CDR3aa: CASRWTSVYNEQFF; CDR3nt: TGTGCCAGCCGGTGGACTAGCGTCTACAATGAGCAGTTCTTC
d_gene: .; v_gene: TRBV7-9; j_gene: TRBJ2-3; abundance: .; CDR3aa: CASSRLGGSPTDTQYF; CDR3nt: TGTGCCAGCAGCCGCCTGGGGGGATCTCCCACAGATACGCAGTATTTT
d_gene: TRBD2; v_gene: TRBV5-1; j_gene: TRBJ2-7; abundance: .; CDR3aa: CASSEVPLAGGEQYF; CDR3nt: TGCGCCAGCAGCGAGGTCCCACTAGCGGGAGGTGAGCAGTACTTC
d_gene: .; v_gene: TRBV27; j_gene: TRBJ2-4; abundance: .; CDR3aa: CASSPYDRIWDIQYF; CDR3nt: TGTGCCAGCAGTCCCTACGACAGGATTTGGGACATTCAGTACTTC
d_gene: .; v_gene: TRBV7-8; j_gene: TRBJ2-2; abundance: .; CDR3aa: CASSLAGQNTGELFF; CDR3nt: TGTGCCAGCAGCTTAGCCGGACAGAACACCGGGGAGCTGTTTTTT
d_gene: .; v_gene: TRBV2; j_gene: TRBJ1-5; abundance: .; CDR3aa: CASSRGGGNQPQHF; CDR3nt: TGTGCCAGCAGTCGAGGGGGTGGCAATCAGCCCCAGCATTTT
d_gene: .; v_gene: TRBV7-3; j_gene: TRBJ2-2; abundance: .; CDR3aa: CASSVNPGLPSTGELFF; CDR3nt: TGTGCCAGCAGCGTGAATCCGGGACTCCCAAGCACCGGGGAGCTGTTTTTT
d_gene: .; v_gene: TRBV29-1; j_gene: TRBJ2-3; abundance: .; CDR3aa: CSVDGGLYTDTQYF; CDR3nt: TGCAGCGTGGACGGGGGTCTCTACACAGATACGCAGTATTTT
d_gene: TRBD2; v_gene: TRBV30; j_gene: TRBJ2-7; abundance: .; CDR3aa: CAWRSPGTSPTYEQYF; CDR3nt: TGTGCCTGGAGATCCCCCGGGACTAGTCCTACCTACGAGCAGTACTTC
d_gene: TRBD1; v_gene: TRBV9; j_gene: TRBJ2-7; abundance: .; CDR3aa: CASSGGDRGYEQYF; CDR3nt: TGTGCCAGCAGCGGAGGGGACAGGGGCTACGAGCAGTACTTC
d_gene: TRBD2; v_gene: TRBV27; j_gene: TRBJ2-1; abundance: .; CDR3aa: CASLSGTSGYNEQFF; CDR3nt: TGTGCCAGCCTCTCCGGGACTAGCGGCTACAATGAGCAGTTCTTC
d_gene: TRBD1; v_gene: TRBV7-9; j_gene: TRBJ2-5; abundance: .; CDR3aa: CASSPPTGAGETQYF; CDR3nt: TGTGCCAGCAGTCCTCCGACAGGGGCAGGGGAGACCCAGTACTTC
d_gene: .; v_gene: TRBV27; j_gene: TRBJ2-2; abundance: .; CDR3aa: CASSRSGGELFF; CDR3nt: TGTGCCAGCAGTCGGAGTGGCGGGGAGCTGTTTTTT
d_gene: TRBD1; v_gene: TRBV29-1; j_gene: TRBJ1-1; abundance: once; CDR3aa: CSAQRTGMNTEAFF; CDR3nt: TGCAGCGCACAACGGACAGGGATGAACACTGAAGCTTTCTTT
d_gene: .; v_gene: TRBV11-2; j_gene: TRBJ2-5; abundance: .; CDR3aa: CASSFSVQETQYF; CDR3nt: TGTGCCAGCAGCTTTTCGGTTCAAGAGACCCAGTACTTC
d_gene: TRBD1; v_gene: TRBV7-8; j_gene: TRBJ1-2; abundance: few; CDR3aa: CASSLTGVGYTF; CDR3nt: TGTGCCAGCAGCTTAACAGGGGTTGGCTACACCTTC
d_gene: .; v_gene: TRBV5-1; j_gene: TRBJ2-7; abundance: .; CDR3aa: CASSLWARGYEQYF; CDR3nt: TGCGCCAGCAGCTTGTGGGCCCGGGGTTACGAGCAGTACTTC
d_gene: TRBD2; v_gene: TRBV6-5; j_gene: TRBJ2-7; abundance: .; CDR3aa: CASGAGGSLYEQYF; CDR3nt: TGTGCCAGCGGGGCGGGGGGGAGCCTTTACGAGCAGTACTTC
d_gene: TRBD2; v_gene: TRBV30; j_gene: TRBJ2-3; abundance: .; CDR3aa: CAWSVRTSGTSSTDTQYF; CDR3nt: TGTGCCTGGAGTGTACGGACTAGCGGGACGTCTAGCACAGATACGCAGTATTTT
d_gene: TRBD2; v_gene: TRBV18; j_gene: TRBJ2-1; abundance: .; CDR3aa: CASSLVGVSGRNYNEQFF; CDR3nt: TGTGCCAGCTCATTGGTGGGGGTGAGCGGGAGAAACTACAATGAGCAGTTCTTC
d_gene: TRBD2; v_gene: TRBV29-1; j_gene: TRBJ2-5; abundance: .; CDR3aa: CSAGGETQYF; CDR3nt: TGCAGCGCCGGGGGGGAGACCCAGTACTTC
d_gene: .; v_gene: TRBV6-1; j_gene: TRBJ1-1; abundance: .; CDR3aa: CASSVSGNTEAFF; CDR3nt: TGTGCCAGCAGTGTTAGCGGGAACACTGAAGCTTTCTTT
d_gene: .; v_gene: TRBV5-1; j_gene: TRBJ2-3; abundance: once; CDR3aa: CASSLVPHTDTQYF; CDR3nt: TGCGCCAGCAGCTTGGTTCCCCACACAGATACGCAGTATTTT
d_gene: TRBD1; v_gene: TRBV10-3; j_gene: TRBJ2-7; abundance: .; CDR3aa: CAISETPRDRAPYEQYF; CDR3nt: TGTGCCATCAGTGAGACCCCCCGGGACAGGGCCCCCTACGAGCAGTACTTC
d_gene: TRBD2; v_gene: TRBV4-1; j_gene: TRBJ2-3; abundance: .; CDR3aa: CASSQGPELAGYTDTQYF; CDR3nt: TGCGCCAGCAGCCAAGGCCCCGAACTAGCGGGGTACACAGATACGCAGTATTTT
d_gene: .; v_gene: TRBV28; j_gene: TRBJ2-7; abundance: once; CDR3aa: CASSPWRISYEQYF; CDR3nt: TGTGCCAGCAGTCCATGGAGAATTTCCTACGAGCAGTACTTC
d_gene: .; v_gene: TRBV7-2; j_gene: TRBJ1-5; abundance: .; CDR3aa: CASSLISAGSNQPQHF; CDR3nt: TGTGCCAGCAGCTTAATTTCAGCAGGTAGCAATCAGCCCCAGCATTTT
d_gene: TRBD2; v_gene: TRBV4-1; j_gene: TRBJ2-3; abundance: .; CDR3aa: CASSHPWLAEGTDTQYF; CDR3nt: TGCGCCAGCAGCCACCCTTGGCTAGCGGAGGGCACAGATACGCAGTATTTT